Detailed here is one T cell receptor beta chain. PCR employed 60 Vbeta and 13 Jbeta primers. Produced via immunoSEQ multiplex PCR; TCRdb's table is partial and in-frame only. The sample has just over 150,000 clones. This entry belongs to a study of cytomegalovirus exposure and HLA in healthy donors. Sequenced: PBMCs. The receptor's source is a man aged 30 to 39 in good health and CMV-seronegative.

The CDR3: CASSLELELGEQYF. CDR3 nucleotide sequence: TGCGCCAGCAGCTTGGAGTTGGAGTTGGGCGAGCAGTACTTC. The rearrangement uses TRBV5-1 and TRBJ2-7; D gene uncertain. This CDR3 is 14 amino acids long. The V gene lost 0 bases and the J gene lost 6 bases, with 13 bases spanning the gap. Germline CDR1 SGHRS, CDR2 YFSETQ.